This entry concerns a single T cell receptor (beta chain). This entry comes from a study of control samples from healthy donors and cancer patients. Germline CDR1 and CDR2: MNHEY and SVGEGT. This CDR3 region has 16 residues. Trimming took 5 bases from V and 4 from J; bases not matched to a gene: 10. Some clones are missing from TCRdb's copy, which holds only in-frame ones; the method was immunoSEQ multiplex PCR. The table lists 150,000 to 200,000 clones, nearly 90% of them singletons. The source material was blood. The source of this sequence is a woman aged 50 to 60 in good health. V is TRBV6-2 or TRBV6-3 and J is TRBJ2-2; 7 nucleotides agree with TRBD1. The CDR3 reads CASSTTRGLITGELFF. DNA of the CDR3: TGTGCCAGCAGTACGACGAGGGGGCTGATCACCGGGGAGCTGTTTTTT.